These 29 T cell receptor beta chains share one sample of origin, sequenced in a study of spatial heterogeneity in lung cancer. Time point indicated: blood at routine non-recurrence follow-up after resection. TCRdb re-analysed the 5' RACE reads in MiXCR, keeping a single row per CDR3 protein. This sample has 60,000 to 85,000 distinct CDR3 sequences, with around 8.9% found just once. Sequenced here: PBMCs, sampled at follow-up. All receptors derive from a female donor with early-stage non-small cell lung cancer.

CDR3 amino acids: CASSPQGQPSGNTIYF. The DNA for the CDR3 is TGTGCCAGCTCACCACAGGGACAGCCCTCTGGAAACACCATATATTTT. This chain uses TRBV18 with TRBJ1-3; 7 positions agree with TRBD1. The CDR3 loop spans 16 amino acids. Unmatched junction bases numbered 3, after V lost 1 base and J lost 0 bases. Germline CDR1 is KGHSH and CDR2 is LQKENI.

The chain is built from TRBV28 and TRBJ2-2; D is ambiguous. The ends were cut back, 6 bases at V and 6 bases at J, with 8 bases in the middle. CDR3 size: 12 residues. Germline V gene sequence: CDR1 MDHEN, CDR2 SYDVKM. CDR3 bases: TGTGCCAGCAGAGTCGTGCCCGGGGAGCTGTTTTTT. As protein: CASRVVPGELFF.

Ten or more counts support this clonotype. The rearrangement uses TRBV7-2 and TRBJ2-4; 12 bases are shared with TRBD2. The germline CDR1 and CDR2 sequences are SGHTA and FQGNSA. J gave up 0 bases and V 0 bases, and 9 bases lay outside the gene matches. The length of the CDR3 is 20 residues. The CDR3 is CASSLAPGLAGILAKNIQYF. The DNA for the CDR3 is TGTGCCAGCAGCTTAGCTCCGGGACTAGCGGGTATACTAGCCAAAAACATTCAGTACTTC. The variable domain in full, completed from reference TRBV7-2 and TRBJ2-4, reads GAGVSQSPSNKVTEKGKDVELRCDPISGHTALYWYRQSLGQGLEFLIYFQGNSAPDKSGLPSDRFSAERTGGSVSTLTIQRTQQEDSAVYLCASSLAPGLAGILAKNIQYFGAGTRLSVL.

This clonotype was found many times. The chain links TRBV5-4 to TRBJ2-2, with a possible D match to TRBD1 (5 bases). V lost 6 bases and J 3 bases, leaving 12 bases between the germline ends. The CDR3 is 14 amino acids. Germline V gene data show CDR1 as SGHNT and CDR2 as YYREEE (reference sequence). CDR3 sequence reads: CASTSGSHTGELFF. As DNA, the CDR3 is TGTGCCAGCACCTCAGGGTCACACACCGGGGAGCTGTTTTTT.

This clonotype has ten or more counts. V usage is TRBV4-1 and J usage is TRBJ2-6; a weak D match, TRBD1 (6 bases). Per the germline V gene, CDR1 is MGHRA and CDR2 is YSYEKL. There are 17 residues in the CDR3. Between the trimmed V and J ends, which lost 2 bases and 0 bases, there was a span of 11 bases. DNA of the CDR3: TGCGCCAGCAGCCAACCAGGGGCGGCCTCTGGGGCCAACGTCCTGACTTTC. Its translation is CASSQPGAASGANVLTF.

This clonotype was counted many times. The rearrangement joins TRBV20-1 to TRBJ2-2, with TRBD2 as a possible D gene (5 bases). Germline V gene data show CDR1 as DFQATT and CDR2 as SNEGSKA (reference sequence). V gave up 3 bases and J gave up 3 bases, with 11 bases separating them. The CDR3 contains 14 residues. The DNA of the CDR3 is TGCAGTGCTAGTGGGGAGTTCGACACCGGGGAGCTGTTTTTT. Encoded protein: CSASGEFDTGELFF.

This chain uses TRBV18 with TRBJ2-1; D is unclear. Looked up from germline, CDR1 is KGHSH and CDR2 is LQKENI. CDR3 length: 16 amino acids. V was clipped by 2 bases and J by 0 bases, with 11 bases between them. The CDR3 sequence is CASSPALGSSYNEQFF. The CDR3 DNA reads TGTGCCAGCTCACCAGCTTTGGGCAGCTCCTACAATGAGCAGTTCTTC.

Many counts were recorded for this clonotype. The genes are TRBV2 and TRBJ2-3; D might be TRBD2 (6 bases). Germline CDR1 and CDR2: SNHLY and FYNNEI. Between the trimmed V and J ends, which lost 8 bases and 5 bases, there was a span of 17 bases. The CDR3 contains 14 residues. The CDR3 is CASRAWGRIDTQYF. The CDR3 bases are TGTGCCAGCCGTGCATGGGGGAGGATAGATACGCAGTATTTT.

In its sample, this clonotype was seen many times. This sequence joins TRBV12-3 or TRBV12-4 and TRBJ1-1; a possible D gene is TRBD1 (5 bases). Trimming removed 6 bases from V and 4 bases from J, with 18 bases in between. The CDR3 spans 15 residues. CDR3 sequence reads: CASRYPGLGGTEAFF. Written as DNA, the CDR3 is TGTGCCAGCAGATACCCGGGCCTCGGGGGCACTGAAGCTTTCTTT.

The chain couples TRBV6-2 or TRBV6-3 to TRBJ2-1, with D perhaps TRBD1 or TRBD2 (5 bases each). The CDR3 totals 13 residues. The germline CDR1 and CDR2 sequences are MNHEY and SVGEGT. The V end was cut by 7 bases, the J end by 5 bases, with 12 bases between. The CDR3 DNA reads TGTGCCAGCATCCACTGGGGGAACAATGAGCAGTTCTTC. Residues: CASIHWGNNEQFF.

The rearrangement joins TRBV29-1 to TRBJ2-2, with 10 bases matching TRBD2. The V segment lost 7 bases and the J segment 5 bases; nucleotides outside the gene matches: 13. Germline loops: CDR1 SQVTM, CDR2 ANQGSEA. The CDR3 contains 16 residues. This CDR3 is CSATREAGGPTGELFF. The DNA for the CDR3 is TGCAGCGCCACTCGGGAAGCGGGAGGGCCGACCGGGGAGCTGTTTTTT.

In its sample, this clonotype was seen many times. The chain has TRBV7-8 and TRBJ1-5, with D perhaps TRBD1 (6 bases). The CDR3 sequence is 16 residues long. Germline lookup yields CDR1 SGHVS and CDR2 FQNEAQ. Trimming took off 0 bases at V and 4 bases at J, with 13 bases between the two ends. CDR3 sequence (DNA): TGTGCCAGCAGCTTAGCTGACAGGAATAATAATCAGCCCCAGCATTTT. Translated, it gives CASSLADRNNNQPQHF.

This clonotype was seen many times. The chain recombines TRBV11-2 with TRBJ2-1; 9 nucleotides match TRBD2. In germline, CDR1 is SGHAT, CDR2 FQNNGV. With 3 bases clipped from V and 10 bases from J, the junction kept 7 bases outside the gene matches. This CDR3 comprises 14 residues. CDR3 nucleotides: TGTGCCAGCAGCTTGACTAGCGGCCAGGGCGAGCAGTTCTTC. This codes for CASSLTSGQGEQFF.

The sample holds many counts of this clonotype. The CDR3 loop is CSVLADTSTDTQYF. The CDR3 DNA sequence: TGCAGTGTTTTAGCGGATACTAGCACAGATACGCAGTATTTT. The genes are TRBV20-1 and TRBJ2-3; D possibly corresponds to TRBD2 (6 bases). Trimming removed 7 bases at V and 0 bases at J, with 14 bases between. This CDR3 comprises 14 residues. In germline, CDR1 is DFQATT, CDR2 SNEGSKA (reference sequence).

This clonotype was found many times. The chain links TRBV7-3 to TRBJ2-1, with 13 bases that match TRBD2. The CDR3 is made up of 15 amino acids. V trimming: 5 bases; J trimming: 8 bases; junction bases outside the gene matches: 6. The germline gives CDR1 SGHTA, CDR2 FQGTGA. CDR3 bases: TGTGCCAGCAGCGAACGGACTAGCGGGAGCCATGAGCAGTTCTTC. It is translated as CASSERTSGSHEQFF.

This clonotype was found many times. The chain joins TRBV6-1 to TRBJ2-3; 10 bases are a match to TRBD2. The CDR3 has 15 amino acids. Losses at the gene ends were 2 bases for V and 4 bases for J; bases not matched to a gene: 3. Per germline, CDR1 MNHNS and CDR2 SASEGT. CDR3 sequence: CASSEQREGADTQYF. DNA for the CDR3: TGTGCCAGCAGTGAACAGCGGGAGGGTGCAGATACGCAGTATTTT.

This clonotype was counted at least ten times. The DNA for the CDR3 is TGTGCCAGCAGCGATGTACGGGGCTTTGGGACGAGCTCTGGGGCCAACGTCCTGACTTTC. Protein: CASSDVRGFGTSSGANVLTF. The chain couples TRBV7-9 to TRBJ2-6, with D possibly being TRBD1 or TRBD2 (5 bases each). CDR1 and CDR2 (germline): SEHNR, FQNEAQ (reference sequence). The CDR3 has 20 amino acids. The V gene lost 5 bases and the J gene lost 0 bases, with 23 bases spanning the gap. Filled out from reference TRBV7-9 and TRBJ2-6, the complete variable domain reads DTGVSQNPRHKITKRGQNVTFRCDPISEHNRLYWYRQTLGQGPEFLTYFQNEAQLEKSRLLSDRFSAERPKGSFSTLEIQRTEQGDSAMYLCASSDVRGFGTSSGANVLTFGAGSRLTVL.

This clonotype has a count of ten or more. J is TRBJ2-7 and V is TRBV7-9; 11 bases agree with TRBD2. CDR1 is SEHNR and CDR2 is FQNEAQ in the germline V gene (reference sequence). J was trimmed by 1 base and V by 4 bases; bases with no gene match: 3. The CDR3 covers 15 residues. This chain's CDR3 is CASSSTSGASYEQYF. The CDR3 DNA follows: TGTGCCAGCAGCTCGACTAGCGGGGCATCCTACGAGCAGTACTTC. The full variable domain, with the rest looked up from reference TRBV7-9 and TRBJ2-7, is DTGVSQNPRHKITKRGQNVTFRCDPISEHNRLYWYRQTLGQGPEFLTYFQNEAQLEKSRLLSDRFSAERPKGSFSTLEIQRTEQGDSAMYLCASSSTSGASYEQYFGPGTRLTVT.

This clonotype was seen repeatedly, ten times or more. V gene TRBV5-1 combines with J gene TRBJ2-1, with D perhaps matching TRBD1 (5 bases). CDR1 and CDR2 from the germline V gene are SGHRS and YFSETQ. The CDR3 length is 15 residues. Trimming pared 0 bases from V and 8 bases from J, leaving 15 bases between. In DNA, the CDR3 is TGCGCCAGCAGCTTGGGGACATATTTAGTCGATGAGCAGTTCTTC. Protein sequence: CASSLGTYLVDEQFF.

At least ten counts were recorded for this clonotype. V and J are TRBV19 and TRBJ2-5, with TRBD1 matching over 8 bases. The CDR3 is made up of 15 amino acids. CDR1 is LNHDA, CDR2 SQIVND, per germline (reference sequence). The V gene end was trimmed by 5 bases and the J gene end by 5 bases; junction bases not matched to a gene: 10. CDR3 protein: CASSLGDRSAETQYF. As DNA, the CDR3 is TGTGCCAGTAGTTTAGGGGACAGGTCTGCGGAGACCCAGTACTTC.

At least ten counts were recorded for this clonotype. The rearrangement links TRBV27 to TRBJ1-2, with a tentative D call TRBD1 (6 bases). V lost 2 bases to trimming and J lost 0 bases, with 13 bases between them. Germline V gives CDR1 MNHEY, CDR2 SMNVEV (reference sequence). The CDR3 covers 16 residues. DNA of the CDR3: TGTGCCAGCAGTTTAAAGTCCCCAGGGGCTAACTATGGCTACACCTTC. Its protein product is CASSLKSPGANYGYTF.

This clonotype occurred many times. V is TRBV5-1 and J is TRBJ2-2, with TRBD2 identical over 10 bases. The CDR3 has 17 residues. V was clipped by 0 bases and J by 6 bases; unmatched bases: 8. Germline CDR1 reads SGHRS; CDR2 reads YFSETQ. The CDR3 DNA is TGCGCCAGCAGCTTGGTGCTAGCGGGAGCTGAAGCCGGGGAGCTGTTTTTT. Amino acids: CASSLVLAGAEAGELFF.

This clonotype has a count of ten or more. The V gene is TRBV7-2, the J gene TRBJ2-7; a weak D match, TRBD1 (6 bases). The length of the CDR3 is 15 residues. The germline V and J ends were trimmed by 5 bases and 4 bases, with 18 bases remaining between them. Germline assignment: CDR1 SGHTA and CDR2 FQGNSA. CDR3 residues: CASSPLRDTDYEQYF. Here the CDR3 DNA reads TGTGCCAGCAGCCCCCTCCGGGACACCGATTACGAGCAGTACTTC.

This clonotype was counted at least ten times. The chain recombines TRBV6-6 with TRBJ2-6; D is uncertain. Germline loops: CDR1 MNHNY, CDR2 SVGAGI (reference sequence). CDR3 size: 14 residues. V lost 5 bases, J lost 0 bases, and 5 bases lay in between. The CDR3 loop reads CASSHLSGANVLTF. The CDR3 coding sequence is TGTGCCAGCAGTCACCTCTCTGGGGCCAACGTCCTGACTTTC.

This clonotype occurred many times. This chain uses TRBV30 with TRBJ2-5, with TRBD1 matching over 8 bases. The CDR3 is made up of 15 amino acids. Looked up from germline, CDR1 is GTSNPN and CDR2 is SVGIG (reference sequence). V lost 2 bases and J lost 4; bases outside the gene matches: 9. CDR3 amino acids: CAWSPPTGGLETQYF. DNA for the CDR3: TGTGCCTGGAGTCCCCCAACAGGGGGTCTAGAGACCCAGTACTTC.

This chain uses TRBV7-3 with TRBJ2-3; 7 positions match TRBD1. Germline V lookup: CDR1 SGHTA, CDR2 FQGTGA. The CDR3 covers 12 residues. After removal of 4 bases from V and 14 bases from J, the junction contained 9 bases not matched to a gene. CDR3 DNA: TGTGCCAGCAGCTCTTCGACAGGGATGTTGTATTTT. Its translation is CASSSSTGMLYF.

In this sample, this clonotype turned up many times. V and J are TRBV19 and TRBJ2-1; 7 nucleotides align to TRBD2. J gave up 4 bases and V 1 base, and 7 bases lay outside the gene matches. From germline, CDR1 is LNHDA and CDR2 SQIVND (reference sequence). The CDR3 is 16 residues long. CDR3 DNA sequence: TGTGCCAGTAGTATAGGGGATCGCGGGAGTTACAATGAGCAGTTCTTC. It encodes CASSIGDRGSYNEQFF. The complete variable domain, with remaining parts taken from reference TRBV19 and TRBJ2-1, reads DGGITQSPKYLFRKEGQNVTLSCEQNLNHDAMYWYRQDPGQGLRLIYYSQIVNDFQKGDIAEGYSVSREKKESFPLTVTSAQKNPTAFYLCASSIGDRGSYNEQFFGPGTRLTVL.

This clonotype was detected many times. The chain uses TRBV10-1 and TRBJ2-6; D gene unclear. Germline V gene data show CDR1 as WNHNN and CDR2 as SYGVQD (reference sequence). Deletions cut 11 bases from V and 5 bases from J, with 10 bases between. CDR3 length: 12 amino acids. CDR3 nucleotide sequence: TGCGCCGGCGTCTTGAGGGCCAACGTCCTGACTTTC. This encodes CAGVLRANVLTF.

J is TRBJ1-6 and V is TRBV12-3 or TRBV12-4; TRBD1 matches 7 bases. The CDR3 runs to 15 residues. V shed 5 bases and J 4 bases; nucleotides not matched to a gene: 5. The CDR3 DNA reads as TGTGCCAGCAGTCCAGCAGGGGGTTATAATTCACCCCTCCACTTT. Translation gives CASSPAGGYNSPLHF.